The entry below gives a single TCR beta chain sequence along with its context. This entry is derived from a study of graft-versus-host responses after intestinal transplantation. Turning to the study itself: Anti-thymocyte globulin induction preceded roughly 3 years of tacrolimus and steroid maintenance in all recipients.

The data were produced by immunoSEQ multiplex PCR, yet TCRdb's version contains in-frame clones alone and is incomplete. The sample includes 40,000 to 45,000 clones, about 90% of them seen just once. This CDR3 is 14 amino acids long. V shed 5 bases and J shed 6 bases, with 17 bases lying between them. Germline V gene sequence: CDR1 MNHNS, CDR2 SASEGT. This TCR came from a human patient who received an intestinal transplant, so some T cells may come from the graft donor. The material was PBMCs, obtained approximately 320 days after intestinal transplant. The chain recombines TRBV6-1 with TRBJ2-7; D tentatively reads TRBD1 or TRBD2 (5 bases each). The CDR3 bases are TGTGCCAGCAGTTATAGTGAGGGGCCTGGCGAGCAGTACTTC. Its translation is CASSYSEGPGEQYF.